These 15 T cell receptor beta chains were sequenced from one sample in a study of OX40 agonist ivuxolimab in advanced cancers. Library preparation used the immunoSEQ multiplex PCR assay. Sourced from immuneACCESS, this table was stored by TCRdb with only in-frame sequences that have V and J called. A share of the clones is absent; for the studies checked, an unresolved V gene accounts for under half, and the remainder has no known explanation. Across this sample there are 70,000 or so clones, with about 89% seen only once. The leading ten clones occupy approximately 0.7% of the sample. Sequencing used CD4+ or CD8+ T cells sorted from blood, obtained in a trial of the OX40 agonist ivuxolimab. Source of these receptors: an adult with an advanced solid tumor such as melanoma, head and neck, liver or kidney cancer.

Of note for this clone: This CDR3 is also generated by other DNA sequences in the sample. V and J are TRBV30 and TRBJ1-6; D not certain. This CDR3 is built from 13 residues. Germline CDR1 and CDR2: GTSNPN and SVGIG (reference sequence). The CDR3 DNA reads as TGTGCTTTTCATCGGGAGGTAAATTCACCCCTCCACTTT. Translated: CAFHREVNSPLHF.

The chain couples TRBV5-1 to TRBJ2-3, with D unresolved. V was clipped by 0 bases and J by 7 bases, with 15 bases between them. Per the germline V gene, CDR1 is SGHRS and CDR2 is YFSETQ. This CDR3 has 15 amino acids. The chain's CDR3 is CASSLEVGFLNTQYF. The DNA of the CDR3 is TGCGCCAGCAGCTTGGAAGTAGGGTTCTTAAATACGCAGTATTTT.

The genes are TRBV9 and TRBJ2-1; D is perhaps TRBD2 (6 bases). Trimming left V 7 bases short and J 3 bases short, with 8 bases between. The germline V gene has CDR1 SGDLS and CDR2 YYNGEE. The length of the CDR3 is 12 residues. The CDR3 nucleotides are TGTGCCAGCGCGCGGGACTACAATGAGCAGTTCTTC. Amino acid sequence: CASARDYNEQFF. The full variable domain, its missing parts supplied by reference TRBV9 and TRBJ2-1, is DSGVTQTPKHLITATGQRVTLRCSPRSGDLSVYWYQQSLDQGLQFLIQYYNGEERAKGNILERFSAQQFPDLHSELNLSSLELGDSALYFCASARDYNEQFFGPGTRLTVL.

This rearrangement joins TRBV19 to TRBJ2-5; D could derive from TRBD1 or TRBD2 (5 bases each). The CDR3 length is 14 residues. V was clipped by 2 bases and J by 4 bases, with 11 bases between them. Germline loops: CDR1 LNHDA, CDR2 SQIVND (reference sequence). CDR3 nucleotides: TGTGCCAGTAGTATAACCGGGGCCGGAGAGACCCAGTACTTC. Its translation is CASSITGAGETQYF.

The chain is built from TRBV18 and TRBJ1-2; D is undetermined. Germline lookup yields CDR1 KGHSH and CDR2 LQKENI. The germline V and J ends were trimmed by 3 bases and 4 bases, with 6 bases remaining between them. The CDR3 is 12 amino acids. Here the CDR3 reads CASSPDIYGYTF. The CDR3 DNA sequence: TGTGCCAGCTCACCGGATATCTATGGCTACACCTTC.

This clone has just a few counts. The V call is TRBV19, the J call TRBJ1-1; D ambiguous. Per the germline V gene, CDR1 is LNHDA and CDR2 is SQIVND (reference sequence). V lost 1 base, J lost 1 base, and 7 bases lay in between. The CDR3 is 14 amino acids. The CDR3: CASSIAAANTEAFF. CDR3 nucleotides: TGTGCCAGTAGTATAGCCGCCGCGAACACTGAAGCTTTCTTT.

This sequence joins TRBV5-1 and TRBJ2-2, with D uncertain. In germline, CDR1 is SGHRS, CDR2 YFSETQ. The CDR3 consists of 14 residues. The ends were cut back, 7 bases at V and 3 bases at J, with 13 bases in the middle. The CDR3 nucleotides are TGCGCCAGCGTAGTACAGAGATACACCGGGGAGCTGTTTTTT. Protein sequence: CASVVQRYTGELFF.

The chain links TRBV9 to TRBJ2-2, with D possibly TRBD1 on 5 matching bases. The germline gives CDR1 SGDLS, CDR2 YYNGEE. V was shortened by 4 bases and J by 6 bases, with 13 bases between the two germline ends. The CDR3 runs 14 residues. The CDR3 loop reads CASSLRLGAGELFF. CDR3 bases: TGTGCCAGCAGCCTCAGGCTAGGGGCCGGGGAGCTGTTTTTT.

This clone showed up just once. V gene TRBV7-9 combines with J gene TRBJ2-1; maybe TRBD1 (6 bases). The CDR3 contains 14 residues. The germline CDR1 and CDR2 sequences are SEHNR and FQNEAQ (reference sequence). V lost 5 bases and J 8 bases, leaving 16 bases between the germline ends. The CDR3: CASSHDRSADEQFF. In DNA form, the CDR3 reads TGTGCCAGCAGCCACGACAGGTCCGCAGATGAGCAGTTCTTC.

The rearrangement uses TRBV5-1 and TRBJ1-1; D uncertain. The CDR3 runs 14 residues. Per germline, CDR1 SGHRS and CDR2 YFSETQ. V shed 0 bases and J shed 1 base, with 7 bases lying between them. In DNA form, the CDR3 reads TGCGCCAGCAGCTTGGGACCGAAGAACACTGAAGCTTTCTTT. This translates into CASSLGPKNTEAFF. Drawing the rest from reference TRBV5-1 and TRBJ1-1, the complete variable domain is KAGVTQTPRYLIKTRGQQVTLSCSPISGHRSVSWYQQTPGQGLQFLFEYFSETQRNKGNFPGRFSGRQFSNSRSEMNVSTLELGDSALYLCASSLGPKNTEAFFGQGTRLTVV.

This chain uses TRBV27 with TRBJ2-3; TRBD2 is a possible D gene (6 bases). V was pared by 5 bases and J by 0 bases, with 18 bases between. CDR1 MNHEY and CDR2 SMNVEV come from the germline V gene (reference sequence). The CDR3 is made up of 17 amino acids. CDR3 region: CASSMYTGTSSTDTQYF. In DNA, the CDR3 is TGTGCCAGCAGTATGTACACCGGGACTTCTAGCACAGATACGCAGTATTTT.

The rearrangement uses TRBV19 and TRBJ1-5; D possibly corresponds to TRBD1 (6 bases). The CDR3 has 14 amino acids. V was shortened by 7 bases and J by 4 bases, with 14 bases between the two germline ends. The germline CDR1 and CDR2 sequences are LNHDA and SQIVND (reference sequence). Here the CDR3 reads CASTPGQRNQPQHF. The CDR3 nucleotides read TGTGCCAGTACCCCCGGACAGAGGAATCAGCCCCAGCATTTT.

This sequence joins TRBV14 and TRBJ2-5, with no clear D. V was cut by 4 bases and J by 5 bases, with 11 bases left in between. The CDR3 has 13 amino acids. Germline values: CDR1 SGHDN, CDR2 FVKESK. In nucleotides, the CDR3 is TGTGCCAGCAGCCCAGACCGCTGGGAGACCCAGTACTTC. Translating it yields CASSPDRWETQYF. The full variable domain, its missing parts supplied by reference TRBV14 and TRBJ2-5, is EAGVTQFPSHSVIEKGQTVTLRCDPISGHDNLYWYRRVMGKEIKFLLHFVKESKQDESGMPNNRFLAERTGGTYSTLKVQPAELEDSGVYFCASSPDRWETQYFGPGTRLLVL.

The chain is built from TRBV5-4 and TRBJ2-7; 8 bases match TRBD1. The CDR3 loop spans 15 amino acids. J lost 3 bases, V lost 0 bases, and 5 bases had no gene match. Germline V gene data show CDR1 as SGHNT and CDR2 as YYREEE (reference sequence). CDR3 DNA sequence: TGTGCCAGCAGCTTGGGAACAGGGGGAAACTACGAGCAGTACTTC. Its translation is CASSLGTGGNYEQYF.

The CDR3 bases are TGTGCCAGCAAGTTCGCTAGCGGGAATAATGAGCAGTTCTTC. This encodes CASKFASGNNEQFF. The rearrangement uses TRBV27 and TRBJ2-1, with TRBD2 matching over 9 bases. V trimming: 7 bases; J trimming: 7 bases; junction bases outside the gene matches: 8. The CDR3 extends over 14 amino acids. From germline, CDR1 is MNHEY and CDR2 SMNVEV (reference sequence).